The clone carrying this T cell receptor (beta chain) occurred a few times. Its antigen is not known. In germline, CDR1 is SQVTM, CDR2 ANQGSEA. Deletions cut 6 bases from V and 3 bases from J, with 18 bases between. The CDR3 sequence is 14 residues long. The data belong to a study of response to subunit inactivated influenza vaccine. Study-wide results and limits: Few additional T cells are recruited per seasonal influenza vaccination, authors suggested.

TCRdb processed the RT-PCR reads anew with MiXCR; each CDR3 protein has one entry. The table has about 780,000 distinct CDR3 sequences, about 18% seen once. The rearrangement links TRBV29-1 to TRBJ2-7; D is undetermined. The sample was PBMCs from blood, taken 5 days after vaccination. The TCR originated in a man between 45 and 60 years old who received an inactivated influenza vaccine. The CDR3 is CSVTVSDGFYEQYF. Here the CDR3 DNA reads TGCAGCGTCACTGTGTCGGACGGATTCTACGAGCAGTACTTC.